This T cell receptor (beta chain) stems from a study of shared T cell receptors in the human thymus. Only in-frame clones appear in the TCRdb table, and some are missing; sequencing was by immunoSEQ multiplex PCR. The sample lists 700,000 to 750,000 clones; 80% to 90% were seen once. The germline V gene has CDR1 SGHDN and CDR2 FVKESK. The CDR3 is made up of 17 amino acids. The V end was cut by 1 base, the J end by 6 bases, with 19 bases between. This same sample was also part of a study on human thymus T cells. That report adds: Immunologically healthy infants in Finland undergoing congenital heart defect surgery were the donors. Thymus tissue for the work was resected from patients undergoing corrective heart surgery. Unrelated individuals had highly overlapping thymic repertoires, as reported in related research.

The chain joins TRBV14 to TRBJ2-1, with a weak D call TRBD1 (6 bases). This TCR was recovered from a girl in the first two years of life with a congenital heart defect. The source material was thymocytes. CDR3 nucleotides: TGTGCCAGCAGCCAAGGCACAGGGTCCGATCTGTTCAATGAGCAGTTCTTC. Encoded protein: CASSQGTGSDLFNEQFF.